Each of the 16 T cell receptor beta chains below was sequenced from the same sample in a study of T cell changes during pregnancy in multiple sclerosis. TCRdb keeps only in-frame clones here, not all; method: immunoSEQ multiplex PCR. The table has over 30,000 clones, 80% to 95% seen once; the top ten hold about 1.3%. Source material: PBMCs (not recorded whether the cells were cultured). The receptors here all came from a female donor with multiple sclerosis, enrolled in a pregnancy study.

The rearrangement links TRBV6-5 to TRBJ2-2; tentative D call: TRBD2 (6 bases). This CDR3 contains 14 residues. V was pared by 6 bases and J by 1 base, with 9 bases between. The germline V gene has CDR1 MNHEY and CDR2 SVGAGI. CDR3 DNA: TGTGCCAGCAGGACCGGGAGGAACACCGGGGAGCTGTTTTTT. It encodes CASRTGRNTGELFF.

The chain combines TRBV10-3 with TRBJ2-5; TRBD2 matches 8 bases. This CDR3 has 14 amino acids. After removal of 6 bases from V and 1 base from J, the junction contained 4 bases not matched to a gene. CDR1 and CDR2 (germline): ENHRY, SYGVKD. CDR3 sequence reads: CAIRATSGQETQYF. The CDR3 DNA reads TGTGCCATCAGGGCCACTAGCGGCCAAGAGACCCAGTACTTC.

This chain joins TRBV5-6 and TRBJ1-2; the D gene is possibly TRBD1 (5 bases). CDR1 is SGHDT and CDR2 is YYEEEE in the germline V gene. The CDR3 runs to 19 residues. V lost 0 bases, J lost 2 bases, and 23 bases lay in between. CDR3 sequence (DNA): TGTGCCAGCAGCTTGGAGTGGGGGACGGCCGACAAGGTGAACTATGGCTACACCTTC. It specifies CASSLEWGTADKVNYGYTF. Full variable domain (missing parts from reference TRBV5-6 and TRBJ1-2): DAGVTQSPTHLIKTRGQQVTLRCSPKSGHDTVSWYQQALGQGPQFIFQYYEEEERQRGNFPDRFSGHQFPNYSSELNVNALLLGDSALYLCASSLEWGTADKVNYGYTFGSGTRLTVV.

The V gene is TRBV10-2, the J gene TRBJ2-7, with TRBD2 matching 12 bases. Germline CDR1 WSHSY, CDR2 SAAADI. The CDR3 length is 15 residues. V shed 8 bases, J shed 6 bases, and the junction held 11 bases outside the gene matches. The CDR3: CASSELAGGSPEQYF. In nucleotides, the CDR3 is TGCGCCAGCTCGGAACTAGCGGGAGGTTCTCCCGAGCAGTACTTC.

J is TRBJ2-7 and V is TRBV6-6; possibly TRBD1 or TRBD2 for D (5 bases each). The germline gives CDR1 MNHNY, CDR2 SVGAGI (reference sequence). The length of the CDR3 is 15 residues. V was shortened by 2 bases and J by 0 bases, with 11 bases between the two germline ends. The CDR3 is CASSYQAGSSYEQYF. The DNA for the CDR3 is TGTGCCAGCAGTTACCAGGCAGGGAGCTCCTACGAGCAGTACTTC.

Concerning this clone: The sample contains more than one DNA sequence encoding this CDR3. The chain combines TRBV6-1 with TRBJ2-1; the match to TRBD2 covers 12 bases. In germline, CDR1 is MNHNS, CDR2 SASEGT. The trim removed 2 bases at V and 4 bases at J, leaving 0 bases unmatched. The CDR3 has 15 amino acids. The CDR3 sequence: CASSELAGGYNEQFF. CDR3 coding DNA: TGTGCCAGCAGTGAACTAGCGGGAGGGTACAATGAGCAGTTCTTC.

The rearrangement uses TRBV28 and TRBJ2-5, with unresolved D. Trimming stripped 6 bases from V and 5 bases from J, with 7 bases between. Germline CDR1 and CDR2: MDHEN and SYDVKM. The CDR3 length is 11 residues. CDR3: CASRRMETQYF. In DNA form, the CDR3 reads TGTGCCAGCAGGAGAATGGAGACCCAGTACTTC.

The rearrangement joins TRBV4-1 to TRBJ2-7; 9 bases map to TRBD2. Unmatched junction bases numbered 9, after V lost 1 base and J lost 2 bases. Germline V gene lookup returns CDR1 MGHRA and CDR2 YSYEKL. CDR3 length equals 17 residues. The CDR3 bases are TGCGCCAGCAGCCAAGTTTTAGCGGCGGGAGGGCCCTACGAGCAGTACTTC. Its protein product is CASSQVLAAGGPYEQYF.

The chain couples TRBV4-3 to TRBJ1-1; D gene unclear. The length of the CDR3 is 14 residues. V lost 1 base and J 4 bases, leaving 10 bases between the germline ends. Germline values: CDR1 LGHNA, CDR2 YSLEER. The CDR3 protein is CASSQGAVGTEAFF. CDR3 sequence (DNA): TGCGCCAGCAGCCAAGGGGCGGTAGGCACTGAAGCTTTCTTT.

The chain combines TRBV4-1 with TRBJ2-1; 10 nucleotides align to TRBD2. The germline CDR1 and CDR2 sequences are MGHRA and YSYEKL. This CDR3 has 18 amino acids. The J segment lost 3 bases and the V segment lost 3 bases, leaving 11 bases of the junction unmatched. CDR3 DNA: TGCGCCAGCAGCCATGAGATTTTGGTAGCGGGAGGCTACAATGAGCAGTTCTTC. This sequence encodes CASSHEILVAGGYNEQFF.

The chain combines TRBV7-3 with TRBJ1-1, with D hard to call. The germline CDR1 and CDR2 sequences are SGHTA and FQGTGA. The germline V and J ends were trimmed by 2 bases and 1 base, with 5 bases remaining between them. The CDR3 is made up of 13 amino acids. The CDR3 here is CASSLSQNTEAFF. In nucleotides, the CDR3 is TGTGCCAGCAGCTTATCACAGAACACTGAAGCTTTCTTT.

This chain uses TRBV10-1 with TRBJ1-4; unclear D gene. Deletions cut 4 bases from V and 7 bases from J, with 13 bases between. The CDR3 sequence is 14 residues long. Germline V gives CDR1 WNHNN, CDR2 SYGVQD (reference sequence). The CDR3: CASSGGGPSEKLFF. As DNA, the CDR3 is TGCGCCAGCAGTGGAGGAGGCCCGAGTGAAAAACTGTTTTTT.

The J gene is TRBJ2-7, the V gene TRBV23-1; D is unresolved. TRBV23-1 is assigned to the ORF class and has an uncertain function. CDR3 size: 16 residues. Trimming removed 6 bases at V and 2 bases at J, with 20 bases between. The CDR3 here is CASSSPRHPYAYEQYF. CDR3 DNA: TGCGCCAGCAGCTCCCCACGACACCCGTATGCCTACGAGCAGTACTTC.

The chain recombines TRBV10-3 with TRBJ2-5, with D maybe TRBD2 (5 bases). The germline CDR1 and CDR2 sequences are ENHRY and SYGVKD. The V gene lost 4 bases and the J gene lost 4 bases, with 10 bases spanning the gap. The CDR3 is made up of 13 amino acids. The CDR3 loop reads CAISVGGSETQYF. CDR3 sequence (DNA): TGTGCCATCAGTGTCGGCGGGTCAGAGACCCAGTACTTC.

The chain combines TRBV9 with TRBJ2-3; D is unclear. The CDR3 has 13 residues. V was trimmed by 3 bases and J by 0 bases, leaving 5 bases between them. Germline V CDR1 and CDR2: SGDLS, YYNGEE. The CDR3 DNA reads TGTGCCAGCAGCGACCCAAGCACAGATACGCAGTATTTT. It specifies CASSDPSTDTQYF.

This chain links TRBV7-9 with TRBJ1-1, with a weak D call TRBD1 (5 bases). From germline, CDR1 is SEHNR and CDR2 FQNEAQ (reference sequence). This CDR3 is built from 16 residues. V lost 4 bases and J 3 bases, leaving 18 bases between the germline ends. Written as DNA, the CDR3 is TGTGCCAGCAGCTCTCCCTTGCTGACAGACTACACTGAAGCTTTCTTT. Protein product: CASSSPLLTDYTEAFF.